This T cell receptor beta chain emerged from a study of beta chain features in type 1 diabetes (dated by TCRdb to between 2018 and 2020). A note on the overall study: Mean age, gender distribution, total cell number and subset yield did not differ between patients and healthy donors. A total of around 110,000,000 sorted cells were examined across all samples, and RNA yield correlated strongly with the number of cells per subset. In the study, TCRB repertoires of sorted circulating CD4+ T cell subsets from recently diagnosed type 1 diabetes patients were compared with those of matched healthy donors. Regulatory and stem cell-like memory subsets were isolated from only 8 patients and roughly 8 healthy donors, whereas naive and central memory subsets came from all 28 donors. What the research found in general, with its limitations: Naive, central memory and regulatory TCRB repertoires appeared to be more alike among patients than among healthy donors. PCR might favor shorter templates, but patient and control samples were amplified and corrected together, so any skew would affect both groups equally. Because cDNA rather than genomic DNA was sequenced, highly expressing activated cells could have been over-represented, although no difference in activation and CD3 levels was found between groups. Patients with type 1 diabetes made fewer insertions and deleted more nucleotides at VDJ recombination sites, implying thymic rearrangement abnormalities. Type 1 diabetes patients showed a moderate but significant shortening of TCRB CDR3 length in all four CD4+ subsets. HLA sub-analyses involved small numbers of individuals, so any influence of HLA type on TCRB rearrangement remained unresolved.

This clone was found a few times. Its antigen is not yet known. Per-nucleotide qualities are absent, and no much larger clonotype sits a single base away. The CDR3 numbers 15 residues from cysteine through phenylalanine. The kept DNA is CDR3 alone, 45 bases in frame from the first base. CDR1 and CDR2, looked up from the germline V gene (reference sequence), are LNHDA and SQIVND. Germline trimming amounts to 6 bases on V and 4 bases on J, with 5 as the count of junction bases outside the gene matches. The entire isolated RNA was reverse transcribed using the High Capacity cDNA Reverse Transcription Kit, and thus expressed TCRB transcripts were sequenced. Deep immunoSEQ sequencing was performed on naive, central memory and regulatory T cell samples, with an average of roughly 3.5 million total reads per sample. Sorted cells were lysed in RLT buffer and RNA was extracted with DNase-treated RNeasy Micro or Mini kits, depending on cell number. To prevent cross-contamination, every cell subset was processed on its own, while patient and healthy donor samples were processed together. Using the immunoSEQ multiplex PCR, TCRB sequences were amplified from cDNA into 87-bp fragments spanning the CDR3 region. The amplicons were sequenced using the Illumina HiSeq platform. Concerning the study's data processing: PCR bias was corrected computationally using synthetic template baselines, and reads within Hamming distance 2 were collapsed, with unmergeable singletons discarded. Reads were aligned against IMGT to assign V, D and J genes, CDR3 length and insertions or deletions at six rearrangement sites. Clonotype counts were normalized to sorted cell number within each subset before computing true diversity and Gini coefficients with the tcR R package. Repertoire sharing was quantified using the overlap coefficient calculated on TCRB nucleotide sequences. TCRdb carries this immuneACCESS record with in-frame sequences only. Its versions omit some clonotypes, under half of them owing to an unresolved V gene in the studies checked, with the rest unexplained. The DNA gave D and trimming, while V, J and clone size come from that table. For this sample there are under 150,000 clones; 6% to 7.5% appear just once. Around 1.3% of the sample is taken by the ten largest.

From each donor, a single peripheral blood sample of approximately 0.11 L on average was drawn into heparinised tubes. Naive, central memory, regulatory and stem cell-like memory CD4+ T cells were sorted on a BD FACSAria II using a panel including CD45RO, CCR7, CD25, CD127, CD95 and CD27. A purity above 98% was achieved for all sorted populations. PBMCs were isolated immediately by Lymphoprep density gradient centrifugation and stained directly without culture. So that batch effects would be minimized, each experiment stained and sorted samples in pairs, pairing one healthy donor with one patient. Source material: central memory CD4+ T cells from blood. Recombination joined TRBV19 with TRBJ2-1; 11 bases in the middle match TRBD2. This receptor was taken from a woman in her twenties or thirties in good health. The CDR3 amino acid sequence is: CASRPGTSGYNEQFF. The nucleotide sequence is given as TGTGCCAGTAGGCCAGGGACTAGCGGATACAATGAGCAGTTCTTC.